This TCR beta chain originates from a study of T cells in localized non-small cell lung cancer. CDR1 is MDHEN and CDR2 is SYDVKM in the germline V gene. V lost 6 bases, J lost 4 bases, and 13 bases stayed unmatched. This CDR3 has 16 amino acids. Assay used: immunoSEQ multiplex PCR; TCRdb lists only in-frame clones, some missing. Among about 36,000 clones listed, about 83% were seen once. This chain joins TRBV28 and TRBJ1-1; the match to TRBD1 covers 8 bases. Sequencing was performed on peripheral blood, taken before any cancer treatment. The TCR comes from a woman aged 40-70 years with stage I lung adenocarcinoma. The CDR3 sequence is CASRLPRGRGGTEAFF. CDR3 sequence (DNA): TGTGCCAGCAGATTACCCAGGGGGCGAGGTGGCACTGAAGCTTTCTTT.